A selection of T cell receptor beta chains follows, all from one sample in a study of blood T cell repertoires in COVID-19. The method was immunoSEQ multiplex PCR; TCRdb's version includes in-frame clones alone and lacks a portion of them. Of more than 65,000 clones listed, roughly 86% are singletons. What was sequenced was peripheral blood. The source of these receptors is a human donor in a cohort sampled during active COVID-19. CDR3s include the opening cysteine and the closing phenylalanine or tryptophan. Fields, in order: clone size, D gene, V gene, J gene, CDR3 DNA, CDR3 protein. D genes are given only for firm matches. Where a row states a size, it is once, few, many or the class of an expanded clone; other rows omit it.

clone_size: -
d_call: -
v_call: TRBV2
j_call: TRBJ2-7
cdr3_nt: TGTGCCAGCAGTGGACAATTCAAGGCGCCCTACGAGCAGTACTTC
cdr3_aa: CASSGQFKAPYEQYF

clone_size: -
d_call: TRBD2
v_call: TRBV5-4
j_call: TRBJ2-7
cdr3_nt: TGTGCCAGCAGCCGCATTAGCGGGGGGAGCTCCTACGAGCAGTACTTC
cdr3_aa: CASSRISGGSSYEQYF

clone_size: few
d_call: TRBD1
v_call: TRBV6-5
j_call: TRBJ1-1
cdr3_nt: TGTGCCAGCAGCCCGACAGGGGCTGAAGCTTTCTTT
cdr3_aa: CASSPTGAEAFF

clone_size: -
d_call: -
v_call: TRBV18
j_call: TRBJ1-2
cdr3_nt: TGTGCCAGCTCAGGGGACAAAACTAACTATGGCTACACCTTC
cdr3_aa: CASSGDKTNYGYTF

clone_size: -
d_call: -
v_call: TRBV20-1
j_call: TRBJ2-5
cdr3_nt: TGCAGTGCTAGTGCAGCGGCGGAGACCCAGTACTTC
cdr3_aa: CSASAAAETQYF

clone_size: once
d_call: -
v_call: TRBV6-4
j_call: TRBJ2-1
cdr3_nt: TGTGCCAGCAGTGAAAGGGGAAATGAGCAGTTCTTC
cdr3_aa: CASSERGNEQFF

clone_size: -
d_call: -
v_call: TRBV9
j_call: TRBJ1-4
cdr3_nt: TGTGCCAGCAGCTTCGAGAGGGCTCCAGCGGAAAAACTGTTTTTT
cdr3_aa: CASSFERAPAEKLFF

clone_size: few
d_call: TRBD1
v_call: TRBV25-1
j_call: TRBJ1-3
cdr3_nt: TGTGCCAGCAGTCTGACAGGGGTAGGAAACACCATATATTTT
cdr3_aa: CASSLTGVGNTIYF

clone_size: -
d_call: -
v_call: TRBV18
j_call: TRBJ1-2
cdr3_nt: TGTGCCAGCTCCCCCGACCTAATGGGCGGCTACACCTTC
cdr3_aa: CASSPDLMGGYTF

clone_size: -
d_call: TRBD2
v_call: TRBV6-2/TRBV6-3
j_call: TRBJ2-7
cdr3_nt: TGTGCCAGCAGTTGGACTAGCATTTACGAGCAGTACTTC
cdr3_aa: CASSWTSIYEQYF

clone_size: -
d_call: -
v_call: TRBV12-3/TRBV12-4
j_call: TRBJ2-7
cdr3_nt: TGTGCCAGCAAGGCACCGCTGCGGGAGCAGTACTTC
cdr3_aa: CASKAPLREQYF

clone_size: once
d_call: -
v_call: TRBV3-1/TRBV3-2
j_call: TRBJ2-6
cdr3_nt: TGTGCCAGCAGCCAAGAGACAAGTGGGGCCAACGTCCTGACTTTC
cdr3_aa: CASSQETSGANVLTF

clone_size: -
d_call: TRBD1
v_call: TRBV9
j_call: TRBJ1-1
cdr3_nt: TGTGCCAGCAGCGTGGACAGGGGAGAAGCTTTCTTT
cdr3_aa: CASSVDRGEAFF

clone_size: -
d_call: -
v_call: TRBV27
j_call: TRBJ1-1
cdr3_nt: TGTGCCAGCAGTTCGGACAGAACGAACACTGAAGCTTTCTTT
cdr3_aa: CASSSDRTNTEAFF

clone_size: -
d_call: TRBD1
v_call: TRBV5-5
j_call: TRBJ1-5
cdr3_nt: TGTGCCAGCAGTTCTGGGACAGGGTCCGGGTGGGGCAATCAGCCCCAGCATTTT
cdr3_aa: CASSSGTGSGWGNQPQHF

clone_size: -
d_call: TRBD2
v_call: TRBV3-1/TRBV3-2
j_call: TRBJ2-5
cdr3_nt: TGTGCCAGCAGCCAACCCTTCATACCTAGCGGGAACTCCCGTCAAGAGACCCAGTACTTC
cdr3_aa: CASSQPFIPSGNSRQETQYF

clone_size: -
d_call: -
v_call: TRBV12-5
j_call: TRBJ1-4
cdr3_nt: TGTGCTAGTGGTTTGGTAGCAGGAGCAGGGATTAATGAAAAACTGTTTTTT
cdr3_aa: CASGLVAGAGINEKLFF

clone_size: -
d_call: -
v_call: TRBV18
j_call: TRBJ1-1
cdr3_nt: TGTGCCAGCTCACCGACGGGCACTGAAGCTTTCTTT
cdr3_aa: CASSPTGTEAFF

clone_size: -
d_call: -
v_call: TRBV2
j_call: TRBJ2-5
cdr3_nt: TGTGCCAGCAGTGAATTTAGGTGGCCTGGGCCCGGAGAGACCCAGTACTTC
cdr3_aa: CASSEFRWPGPGETQYF

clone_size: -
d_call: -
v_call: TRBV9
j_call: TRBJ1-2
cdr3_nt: TGTGCCAGCAGCGTAGCCCCGACGGACAACTCTAACTATGGCTACACCTTC
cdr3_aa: CASSVAPTDNSNYGYTF

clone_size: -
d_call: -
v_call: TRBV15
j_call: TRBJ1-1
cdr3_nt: TGTGCCACCCGAGCCAAGCGTACCTCTTCGATCACTGAAGCTTTCTTT
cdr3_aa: CATRAKRTSSITEAFF

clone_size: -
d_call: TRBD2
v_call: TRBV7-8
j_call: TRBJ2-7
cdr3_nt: TGTGCCACCAGCCTTTCTGCGGGGGGGACCTACGAGCAGTACTTC
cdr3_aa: CATSLSAGGTYEQYF

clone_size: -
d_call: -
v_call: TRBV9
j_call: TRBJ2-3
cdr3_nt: TGTGCCAGCAGCGTAGCTGGGCCGCCAGATACGCAGTATTTT
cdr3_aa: CASSVAGPPDTQYF

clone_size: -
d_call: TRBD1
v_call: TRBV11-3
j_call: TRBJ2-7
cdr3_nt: TGTGCCAGCAGCTTATCCGGGACAGGGACCTACGAGCAGTACTTC
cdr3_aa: CASSLSGTGTYEQYF

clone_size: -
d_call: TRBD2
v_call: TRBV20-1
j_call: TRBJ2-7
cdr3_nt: TGCAGTGCTGGGAGGGCCTACGAGCAGTACTTC
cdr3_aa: CSAGRAYEQYF

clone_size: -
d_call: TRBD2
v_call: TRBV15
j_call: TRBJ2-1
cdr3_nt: TGTGCCACCAGCAGAGATCGGATAGCGGGGGGCCTTAGAAATGAGCAGTTCTTC
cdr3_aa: CATSRDRIAGGLRNEQFF

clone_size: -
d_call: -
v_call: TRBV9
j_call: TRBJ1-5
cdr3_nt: TGTGCCAGCAGGTCGGACGGGGGAAGCAATCAGCCCCAGCATTTT
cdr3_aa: CASRSDGGSNQPQHF

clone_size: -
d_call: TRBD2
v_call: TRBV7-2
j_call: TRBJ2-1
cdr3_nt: TGTGCCAGCAGCTTAGTTAGCGGGGCGGGCCACAATGAGCAGTTCTTC
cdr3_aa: CASSLVSGAGHNEQFF

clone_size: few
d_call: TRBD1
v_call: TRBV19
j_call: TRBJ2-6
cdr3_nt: TGTGCCAGTAGTCTACGTACAGGGGGTGGGGCCAACGTCCTGACTTTC
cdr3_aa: CASSLRTGGGANVLTF

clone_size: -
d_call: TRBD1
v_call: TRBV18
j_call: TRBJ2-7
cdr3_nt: TGTGCCAGCTCCCAACGGACAGGGCCCGAGTACGAGCAGTACTTC
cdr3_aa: CASSQRTGPEYEQYF

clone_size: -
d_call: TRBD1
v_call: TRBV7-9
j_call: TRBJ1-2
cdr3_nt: TGTGCCAGCAGCCCCTCCGGGACAGGGGGAAATGGCTACACCTTC
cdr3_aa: CASSPSGTGGNGYTF

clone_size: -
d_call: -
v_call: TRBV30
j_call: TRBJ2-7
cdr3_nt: TGTGCCTCCGCGAGGGGGGGATCCTTTTACGAGCAGTACTTC
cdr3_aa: CASARGGSFYEQYF

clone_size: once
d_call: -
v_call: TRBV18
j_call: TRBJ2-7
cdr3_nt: TGTGCCAGCTCACCAGCCCTACTAGTCTACGAGCAGTACTTC
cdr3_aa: CASSPALLVYEQYF